Below are 6 T cell receptor beta chains sequenced from a single sample in a study of T cell responses to AZD1222 COVID-19 vaccine (dated by TCRdb to about 2021). Library prep was done by the immunoSEQ multiplex PCR assay. What TCRdb holds here is the immuneACCESS table cut down to in-frame rearrangements. Part of the clones is not present; checked against another copy, under half of the missing clones reflect an unresolved V gene, and the others are unexplained. This sample holds 70,000 to 100,000 clones; 80% to 90% were observed only once. Of the sample, roughly 3.1% is held by the ten largest clones. This specimen's time point label, interpreted: about 28 days (+/-7) after the second vaccine dose. The material sequenced was peripheral blood, taken 28 days after the second AZD1222 dose. All receptors come from an adult who received the AZD1222 COVID-19 vaccine.

The CDR3 loop reads CAISGGDLAGQGNEKLFF. DNA of the CDR3: TGTGCCATCAGTGGCGGGGATCTGGCGGGACAGGGGAATGAAAAACTGTTTTTT. The genes are TRBV10-3 and TRBJ1-4; 10 bases match TRBD1. V lost 4 bases to trimming and J lost 5 bases; unmatched junction nucleotides: 13. CDR1 and CDR2 from the germline V gene are ENHRY and SYGVKD. The CDR3 is 18 residues long.

This clone was observed a single time. V gene TRBV28 combines with J gene TRBJ2-7, with 7 nucleotides matching TRBD1. V was pared by 6 bases and J by 7 bases, with 9 bases of the junction left unmatched. This CDR3 has 13 residues. CDR1 and CDR2 (germline): MDHEN, SYDVKM. CDR3 residues: CASSLGQKGEQYF. The CDR3 DNA reads as TGTGCCAGCAGCCTGGGACAGAAGGGAGAGCAGTACTTC.

The chain is built from TRBV29-1 and TRBJ1-1, with TRBD1 matching 8 bases. Germline V gives CDR1 SQVTM, CDR2 ANQGSEA. The trim removed 4 bases at V and 4 bases at J, leaving 8 bases unmatched. This CDR3 is built from 14 residues. The chain's CDR3 is CSVARGQASTEAFF. In nucleotides, the CDR3 is TGCAGCGTTGCCCGGGGACAGGCAAGCACTGAAGCTTTCTTT.

V usage is TRBV5-1 and J usage is TRBJ2-3, with TRBD2 identical over 8 bases. The CDR3 is 18 amino acids. The germline gives CDR1 SGHRS, CDR2 YFSETQ. With 0 bases clipped from V and 2 bases from J, the junction kept 11 bases outside the gene matches. The CDR3 sequence is CASSLAGGGGTLTDTQYF. The CDR3 nucleotides read TGCGCCAGCAGCTTGGCCGGTGGCGGGGGGACTCTCACAGATACGCAGTATTTT.

V usage is TRBV28 and J usage is TRBJ1-1; D gene ambiguous. Trimming cost V 6 bases and J 1 base, with 6 bases left between them. Germline V CDR1 and CDR2: MDHEN, SYDVKM. The CDR3 runs to 12 residues. CDR3 DNA sequence: TGTGCCAGCAGACTGGAGAACACTGAAGCTTTCTTT. As protein: CASRLENTEAFF.

The V and J genes are TRBV25-1 and TRBJ2-5; either TRBD1 or TRBD2 may fit D (5 bases each). Germline-derived CDR1 and CDR2 are MGHDK and SYGVNS. CDR3 length: 14 amino acids. V was shortened by 4 bases and J by 3 bases, with 12 bases between the two germline ends. The DNA for the CDR3 is TGTGCCAGCAGTGTCCCCGGGACGGAAGAGACCCAGTACTTC. Its protein product is CASSVPGTEETQYF. The whole variable domain, remainder taken from reference TRBV25-1 and TRBJ2-5, is EADIYQTPRYLVIGTGKKITLECSQTMGHDKMYWYQQDPGMELHLIHYSYGVNSTEKGDLSSESTVSRIRTEHFPLTLESARPSHTSQYLCASSVPGTEETQYFGPGTRLLVL.